This T cell receptor (beta chain) was sequenced in a study of blood T cell repertoires in COVID-19. Assignments of participants to cohorts depended upon their own reported clinical history. Symptom resolution, clearance, or two negative PCRs marked the recovered donors of Cohort 3. Germline-derived CDR1 and CDR2 are LNHDA and SQIVND (reference sequence). The CDR3 runs to 15 residues. Trimming at V came to 7 bases and at J to 5 bases, leaving 10 bases not matched to a gene. Under the authors' procedure: Amplification of reference gene primers was used by the study to estimate nucleated cell counts. Profiled with immunoSEQ multiplex PCR; TCRdb holds only in-frame clones, not every one. Clone size and V and J calls were adopted from that table, with D and trimming inferred from the DNA. The sample holds about 260,000 clones, roughly nine tenths seen once.

The specimen was PBMCs or T cells enriched from blood (not recorded which). V usage is TRBV19 and J usage is TRBJ2-4, with 8 bases aligning to TRBD1. The source is a woman aged 45-60 years who had recovered from COVID-19. The CDR3 DNA reads as TGTGCCAGTACCCGGAGAGGACAGGGCGAAAACATTCAGTACTTC. Its translation: CASTRRGQGENIQYF. Combining the CDR3 with reference TRBV19 and TRBJ2-4 gives the whole variable domain DGGITQSPKYLFRKEGQNVTLSCEQNLNHDAMYWYRQDPGQGLRLIYYSQIVNDFQKGDIAEGYSVSREKKESFPLTVTSAQKNPTAFYLCASTRRGQGENIQYFGAGTRLSVL.